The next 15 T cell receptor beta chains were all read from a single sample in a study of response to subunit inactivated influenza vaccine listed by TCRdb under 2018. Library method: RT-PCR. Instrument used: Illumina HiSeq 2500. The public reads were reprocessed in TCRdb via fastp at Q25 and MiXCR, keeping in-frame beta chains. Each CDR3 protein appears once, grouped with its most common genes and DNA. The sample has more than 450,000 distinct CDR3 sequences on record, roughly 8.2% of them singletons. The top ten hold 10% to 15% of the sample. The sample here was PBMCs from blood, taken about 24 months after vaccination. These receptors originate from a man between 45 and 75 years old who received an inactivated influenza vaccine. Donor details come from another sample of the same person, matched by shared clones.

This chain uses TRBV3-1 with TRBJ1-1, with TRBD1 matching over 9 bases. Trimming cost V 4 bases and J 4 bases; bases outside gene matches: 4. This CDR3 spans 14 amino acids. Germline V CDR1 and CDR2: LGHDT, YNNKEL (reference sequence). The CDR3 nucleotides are TGTGCCAGCAGCCCTGACAGGGGGGGCACTGAAGCTTTCTTT. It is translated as CASSPDRGGTEAFF.

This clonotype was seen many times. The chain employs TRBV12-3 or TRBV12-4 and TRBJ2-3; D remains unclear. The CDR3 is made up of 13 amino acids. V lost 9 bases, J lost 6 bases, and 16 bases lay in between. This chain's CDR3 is CASKTRMTDTQYF. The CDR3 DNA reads TGTGCCAGTAAAACTCGGATGACCGATACGCAGTATTTT.

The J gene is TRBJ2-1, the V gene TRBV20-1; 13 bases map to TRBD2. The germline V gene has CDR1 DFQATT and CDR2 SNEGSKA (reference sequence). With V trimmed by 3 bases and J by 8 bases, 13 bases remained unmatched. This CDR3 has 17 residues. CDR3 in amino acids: CSASPLTSGRRADEQFF. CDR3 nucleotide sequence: TGCAGTGCTAGCCCCTTGACTAGCGGGAGGAGGGCCGATGAGCAGTTCTTC.

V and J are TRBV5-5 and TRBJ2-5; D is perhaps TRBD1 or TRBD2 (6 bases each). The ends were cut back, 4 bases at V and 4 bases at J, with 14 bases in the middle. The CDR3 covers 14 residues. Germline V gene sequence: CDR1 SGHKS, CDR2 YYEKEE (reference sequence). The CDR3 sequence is CASSRLGGGETQYF. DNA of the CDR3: TGTGCCAGCAGCCGTCTGGGGGGCGGAGAGACCCAGTACTTC.

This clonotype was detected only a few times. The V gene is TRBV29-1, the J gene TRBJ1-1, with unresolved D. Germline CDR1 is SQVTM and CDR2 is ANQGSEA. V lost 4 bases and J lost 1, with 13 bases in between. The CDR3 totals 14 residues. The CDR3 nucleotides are TGCAGCGTTGTGAAGGTGGTCTGGAACACTGAAGCTTTCTTT. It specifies CSVVKVVWNTEAFF.

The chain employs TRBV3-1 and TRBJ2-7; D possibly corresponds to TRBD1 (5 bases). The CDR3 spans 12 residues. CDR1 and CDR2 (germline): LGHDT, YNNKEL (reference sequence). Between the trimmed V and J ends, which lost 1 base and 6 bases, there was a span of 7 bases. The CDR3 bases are TGTGCCAGCAGCCAAGGACAGCTCGAGCAGTACTTC. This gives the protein CASSQGQLEQYF.

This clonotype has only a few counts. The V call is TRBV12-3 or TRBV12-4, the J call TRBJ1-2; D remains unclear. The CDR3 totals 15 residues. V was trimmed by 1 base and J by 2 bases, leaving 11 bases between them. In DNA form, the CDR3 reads TGTGCCAGCAGTTTAGGACGGTATGCGAACTATGGCTACACCTTC. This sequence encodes CASSLGRYANYGYTF.

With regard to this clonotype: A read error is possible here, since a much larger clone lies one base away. The CDR3 loop reads CCARGLAERNTGELFF. CDR3 nucleotide sequence: TGCTGTGCTAGGGGACTAGCGGAGAGAAACACCGGGGAGCTGTTTTTT. The genes are TRBV20-1 and TRBJ2-2, with 11 bases lining up with TRBD2. In germline, CDR1 is DFQATT, CDR2 SNEGSKA (reference sequence). The CDR3 loop spans 16 amino acids.

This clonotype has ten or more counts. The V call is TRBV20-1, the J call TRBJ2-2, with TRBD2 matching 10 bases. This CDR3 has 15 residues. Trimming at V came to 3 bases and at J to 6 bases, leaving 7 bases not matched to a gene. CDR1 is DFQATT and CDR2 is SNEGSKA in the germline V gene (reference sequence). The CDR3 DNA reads TGCAGTGCTAGTCGCCTAGCGGGAGTAGCCGGGGAGCTGTTTTTT. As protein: CSASRLAGVAGELFF.

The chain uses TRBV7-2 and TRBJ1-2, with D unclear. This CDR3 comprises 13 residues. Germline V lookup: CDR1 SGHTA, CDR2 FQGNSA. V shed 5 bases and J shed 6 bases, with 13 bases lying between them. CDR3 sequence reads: CASSQEIWDGYTF. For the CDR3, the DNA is TGTGCCAGCAGCCAAGAGATCTGGGATGGCTACACCTTC.

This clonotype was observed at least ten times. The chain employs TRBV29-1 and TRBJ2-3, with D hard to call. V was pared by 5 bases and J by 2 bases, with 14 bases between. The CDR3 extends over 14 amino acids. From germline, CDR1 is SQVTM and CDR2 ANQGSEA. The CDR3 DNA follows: TGCAGCGTTTCCTCACCCACGGCCACAGATACGCAGTATTTT. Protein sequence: CSVSSPTATDTQYF.

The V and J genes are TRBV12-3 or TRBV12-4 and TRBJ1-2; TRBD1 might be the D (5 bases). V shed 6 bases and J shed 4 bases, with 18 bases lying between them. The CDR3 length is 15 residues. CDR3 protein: CASSAHQQAPYGYTF. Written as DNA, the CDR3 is TGTGCCAGCAGCGCTCACCAACAGGCTCCCTATGGCTACACCTTC.

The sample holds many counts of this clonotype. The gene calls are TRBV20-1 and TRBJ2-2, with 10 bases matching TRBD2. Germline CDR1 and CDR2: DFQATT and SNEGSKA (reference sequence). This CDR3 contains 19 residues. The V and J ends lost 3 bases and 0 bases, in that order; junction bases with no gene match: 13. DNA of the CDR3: TGCAGTGCTAGTAATTCTTGGGCTAGCGGGAGATCGAACACCGGGGAGCTGTTTTTT. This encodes CSASNSWASGRSNTGELFF.

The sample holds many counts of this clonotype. CDR3 loop: CATGHTYEQYF. The CDR3 DNA is TGTGCCACGGGACATACCTACGAGCAGTACTTC. The chain carries TRBV5-5 and TRBJ2-7; D is possibly TRBD1 (6 bases). V was cut by 9 bases and J by 2 bases, with 9 bases left in between. There are 11 residues in the CDR3. In germline, CDR1 is SGHKS, CDR2 YYEKEE (reference sequence).

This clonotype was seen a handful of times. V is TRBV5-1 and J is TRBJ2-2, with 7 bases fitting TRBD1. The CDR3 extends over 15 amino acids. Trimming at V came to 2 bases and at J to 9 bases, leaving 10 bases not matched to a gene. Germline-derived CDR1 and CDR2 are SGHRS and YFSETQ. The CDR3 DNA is TGCGCCAGCAGCTTACGACAGGGAGTGGTCAGGGAGCTGTTTTTT. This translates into CASSLRQGVVRELFF.